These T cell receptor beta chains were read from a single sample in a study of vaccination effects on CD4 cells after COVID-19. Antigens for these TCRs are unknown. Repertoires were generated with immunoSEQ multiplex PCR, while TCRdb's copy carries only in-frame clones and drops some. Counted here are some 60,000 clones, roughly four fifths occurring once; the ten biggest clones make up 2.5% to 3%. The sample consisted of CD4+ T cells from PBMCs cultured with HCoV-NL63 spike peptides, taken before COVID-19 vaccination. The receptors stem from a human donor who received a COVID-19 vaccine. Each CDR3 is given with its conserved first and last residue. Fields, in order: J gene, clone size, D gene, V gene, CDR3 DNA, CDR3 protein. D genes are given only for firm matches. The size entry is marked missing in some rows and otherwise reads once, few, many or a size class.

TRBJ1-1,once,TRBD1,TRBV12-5,TGTGCTAGCCGGGGGGACAGCAACACTGAAGCTTTCTTT,CASRGDSNTEAFF
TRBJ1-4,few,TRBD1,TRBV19,TGTGCCAGTAGTATTACAGGGGGAACTAATGAAAAACTGTTTTTT,CASSITGGTNEKLFF
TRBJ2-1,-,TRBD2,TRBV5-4,TGTGCCAGCAGCGGGGGTGGTGCGGGGGGCCTCAATGAGCAGTTCTTC,CASSGGGAGGLNEQFF
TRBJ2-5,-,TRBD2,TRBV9,TGTGCCAGCAGCTTACGGACTAGCGGGGTTCAAGAGACCCAGTACTTC,CASSLRTSGVQETQYF
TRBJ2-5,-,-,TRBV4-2,TGTGCCAGCAGCCAACCGGGTCACCAAGAGACCCAGTACTTC,CASSQPGHQETQYF
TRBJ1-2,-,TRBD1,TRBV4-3,TGCGCCAGCAGCCAAGATTCAGGGGGCTGGGGCTACACCTTC,CASSQDSGGWGYTF
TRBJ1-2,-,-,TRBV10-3,TGTGCCATCAGTGAGTTCGGCGGCTACACCTTC,CAISEFGGYTF
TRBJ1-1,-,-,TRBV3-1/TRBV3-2,TGTGCCAGCAGTCAGTTGAACACTGAAGCTTTCTTT,CASSQLNTEAFF
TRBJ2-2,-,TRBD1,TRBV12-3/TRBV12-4,TGTGCCAGCATAACAGGGGTCCCCGGGGAGCTGTTTTTT,CASITGVPGELFF
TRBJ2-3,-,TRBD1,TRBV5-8,TGTGCCAGCAGCTTGGAGGACAGGTGGGGCACAGATACGCAGTATTTT,CASSLEDRWGTDTQYF
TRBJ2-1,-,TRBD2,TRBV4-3,TGCGCCAGCAGCCAAGTAGCGGGGGGGACCTACAATGAGCAGTTCTTC,CASSQVAGGTYNEQFF
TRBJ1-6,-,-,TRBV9,TGTGCCAGCAGCGAAGTAGCTGGGGGTTCACCCCTCCACTTT,CASSEVAGGSPLHF
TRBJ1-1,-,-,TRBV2,TGTGCCTCCGGGGAGAACACTGAAGCTTTCTTT,CASGENTEAFF
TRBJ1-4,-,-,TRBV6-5,TGTGCCAGCAGCTTCGGACGGTTGAGGGGGGAAAAACTGTTTTTT,CASSFGRLRGEKLFF
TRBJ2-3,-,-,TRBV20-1,TGCAGTGCAAACAGGGAAATCGTACGGTATTTT,CSANREIVRYF
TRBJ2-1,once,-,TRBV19,TGTGCCAGTAGACGAGGGCAATCCTACAATGAGCAGTTCTTC,CASRRGQSYNEQFF
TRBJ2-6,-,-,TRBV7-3,TGTGCCAGCAGCTTAACTTTGGGCTCTGGGGCCAACGTCCTGACTTTC,CASSLTLGSGANVLTF
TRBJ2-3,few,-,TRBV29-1,TGCAGCGTTGAGGGGCCTCGCACAGATACGCAGTATTTT,CSVEGPRTDTQYF
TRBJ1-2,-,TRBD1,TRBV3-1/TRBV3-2,TGTGCCAGCAGCCAAGTCGGGACAGGTCTGTTGTATGGCTACACCTTC,CASSQVGTGLLYGYTF
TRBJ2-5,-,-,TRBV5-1,TGCGCCAGCAGATCCGGGGGACAAGAGACCCAGTACTTC,CASRSGGQETQYF
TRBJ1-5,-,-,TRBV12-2,TGTGCAAGTCGCTCGTATTCTCTCCGGCCCCAGCATTTT,CASRSYSLRPQHF
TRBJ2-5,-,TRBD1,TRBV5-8,TGTGCCAGCAGCTGGGGATCGGGACAGGGGCAAGAGACCCAGTACTTC,CASSWGSGQGQETQYF